The next 23 T cell receptor beta chains were all read from a single sample in a study of T cell repertoires in cytomegalovirus infection. A single record per CDR3 protein comes from TCRdb applying MiXCR to the reads. The sample carries about 310,000 distinct CDR3 sequences, approximately 8.9% recorded once. Sequencing used PBMCs. Receptors were obtained from a human donor in good health (CMV status not recorded). Some clones in this sample may be carry-over from other donors' samples.

Ten or more counts support this clonotype. The CDR3 DNA sequence: TGTGCCAGCAGCTTGCCGACTAGCGGGAACACCGGGGAGCTGTTTTTT. It specifies CASSLPTSGNTGELFF. This chain links TRBV7-2 with TRBJ2-2; 9 bases map to TRBD2. V dropped 3 bases and J dropped 1; count of bases not matched to a gene: 3. This CDR3 spans 16 amino acids. Per the germline V gene, CDR1 is SGHTA and CDR2 is FQGNSA.

V usage is TRBV29-1 and J usage is TRBJ1-2; maybe TRBD1 (5 bases). The CDR3 is made up of 15 amino acids. The germline gives CDR1 SQVTM, CDR2 ANQGSEA. V lost 7 bases and J lost 2, with 20 bases in between. The chain's CDR3 is CSAGVLGAKNYGYTF. Written as DNA, the CDR3 is TGCAGCGCAGGAGTGTTAGGGGCGAAGAACTATGGCTACACCTTC.

This clonotype occurred many times. The genes are TRBV28 and TRBJ2-3; 10 bases agree with TRBD2. V lost 6 bases and J lost 2; bases outside the gene matches: 5. Germline assignment: CDR1 MDHEN and CDR2 SYDVKM. This CDR3 is built from 15 residues. CDR3 sequence: CASRESGGATDTQYF. The CDR3, as DNA: TGTGCCAGCAGAGAAAGCGGGGGGGCCACAGATACGCAGTATTTT.

In this sample, this clonotype turned up many times. V is TRBV18 and J is TRBJ2-1; D gene uncertain. The V gene's germline CDR1 is KGHSH and CDR2 LQKENI. This CDR3 has 13 residues. V lost 3 bases and J 9 bases, leaving 12 bases between the germline ends. CDR3 loop: CASSPRAESEQFF. The CDR3 DNA is TGTGCCAGCTCACCTCGGGCCGAGAGTGAGCAGTTCTTC.

This clonotype came up a few times. V gene TRBV5-5 combines with J gene TRBJ2-5; 10 bases are a match to TRBD2. From germline, CDR1 is SGHKS and CDR2 YYEKEE (reference sequence). V was pared by 6 bases and J by 6 bases, with 8 bases of the junction left unmatched. The CDR3 is 14 amino acids. The CDR3 loop reads CASTWLAGEKTQYF. DNA for the CDR3: TGTGCCAGCACGTGGCTAGCGGGGGAAAAGACCCAGTACTTC.

This clonotype was seen many times. The J gene is TRBJ1-2, the V gene TRBV7-8; 7 bases are a match to TRBD1. This CDR3 has 17 amino acids. V shed 7 bases, J shed 3 bases, and the junction held 17 bases outside the gene matches. CDR1 and CDR2 (germline): SGHVS, FQNEAQ. The CDR3 DNA reads as TGTGCCAGCACCAACTCGGCAGGGGGTAGTATCGACTATGGCTACACCTTC. This translates into CASTNSAGGSIDYGYTF.

This clonotype was detected many times. This chain joins TRBV23-1 and TRBJ2-1, with D unresolved. TRBV23-1 is labeled an ORF, and its function is uncertain. CDR3 size: 11 residues. Deletions cut 1 base from V and 8 bases from J, with 3 bases between. DNA of the CDR3: TGCGCCAGCAGTCAATATGATGAGCAGTTCTTC. Translation: CASSQYDEQFF.

This rearrangement joins TRBV13 to TRBJ2-4; a weak D match, TRBD1 (6 bases). Trimming cost V 5 bases and J 0 bases, with 14 bases left between them. CDR3 length equals 16 residues. Per the germline V gene, CDR1 is PRHDT and CDR2 is FYEKMQ (reference sequence). The CDR3 DNA sequence: TGTGCCAGCAGCGACCGGGACACGGAAGCCAAAAACATTCAGTACTTC. This codes for CASSDRDTEAKNIQYF.

This clonotype was seen repeatedly, ten times or more. The chain is built from TRBV14 and TRBJ2-5; 7 nucleotides align to TRBD1. With 4 bases clipped from V and 5 bases from J, the junction kept 13 bases outside the gene matches. CDR1 is SGHDN, CDR2 FVKESK, per germline. The CDR3 covers 16 residues. The CDR3 bases are TGTGCCAGCAGCCGAGCGGACAGGACCCTCCCGGAGACCCAGTACTTC. The encoded protein is CASSRADRTLPETQYF. The full variable domain, in which reference TRBV14 and TRBJ2-5 provide the parts outside the CDR3, is EAGVTQFPSHSVIEKGQTVTLRCDPISGHDNLYWYRRVMGKEIKFLLHFVKESKQDESGMPNNRFLAERTGGTYSTLKVQPAELEDSGVYFCASSRADRTLPETQYFGPGTRLLVL.

With regard to this clonotype: A junction end diverges from the germline sequence, so it may reflect a read error. The chain is built from TRBV28 and TRBJ2-5; 8 nucleotides match TRBD1. Germline CDR1 MDHEN, CDR2 SYDVKM. The CDR3 loop spans 12 amino acids. CDR3 DNA sequence: TGTGCCAGCAGTTTCCGGGACAGGACTTGGATCTTC. Translated: CASSFRDRTWIF.

The sample holds many counts of this clonotype. V gene TRBV5-1 combines with J gene TRBJ1-2, with TRBD1 matching over 8 bases. The CDR3 has 13 residues. Per the germline V gene, CDR1 is SGHRS and CDR2 is YFSETQ. J was trimmed by 7 bases and V by 6 bases; bases with no gene match: 8. The CDR3 protein is CASTDGQGFGYTF. DNA of the CDR3: TGCGCCAGCACCGACGGACAGGGATTTGGCTACACCTTC.

This clonotype has at least ten counts. The chain couples TRBV5-5 to TRBJ1-1, with TRBD1 as a possible D gene (5 bases). Germline values: CDR1 SGHKS, CDR2 YYEKEE (reference sequence). Trimming removed 0 bases from V and 11 bases from J, with 14 bases in between. The CDR3 consists of 13 residues. The CDR3 loop is CASSLEGPTAAFF. In nucleotides, the CDR3 is TGTGCCAGCAGCTTGGAGGGGCCCACCGCGGCTTTCTTT.

The sample holds a few counts of this clonotype. This chain connects TRBV7-9 to TRBJ2-3; TRBD2 aligns across 11 bases. The CDR3 spans 16 residues. V gave up 6 bases and J gave up 2 bases; unmatched junction bases: 7. Germline assignment: CDR1 SEHNR and CDR2 FQNEAQ (reference sequence). Here the CDR3 reads CASRYSGGELTDTQYF. CDR3 sequence (DNA): TGTGCCAGCAGATATAGCGGGGGGGAGCTCACAGATACGCAGTATTTT.

This clonotype was observed many times. The CDR3 bases are TGTGCCAGCAGCTGGGGGGGCAAGAACACTGAAGCTTTCTTT. Its protein product is CASSWGGKNTEAFF. The genes are TRBV7-9 and TRBJ1-1; tentative D call: TRBD1 (6 bases). V was clipped by 4 bases and J by 1 base, with 10 bases between them. Germline assignment: CDR1 SEHNR and CDR2 FQNEAQ (reference sequence). This CDR3 is built from 14 residues.

This clonotype was seen many times. The V gene is TRBV7-9, the J gene TRBJ1-1; D is possibly TRBD1 (6 bases). The CDR3 has 17 amino acids. Trimming stripped 2 bases from V and 5 bases from J, with 21 bases between. Looked up from germline, CDR1 is SEHNR and CDR2 is FQNEAQ (reference sequence). The CDR3 DNA sequence: TGTGCCAGCAGCTTATGGGTCGGGGGGGTCCAGGGGACTGAAGCTTTCTTT. It specifies CASSLWVGGVQGTEAFF.

This clonotype was detected a few times. This chain links TRBV29-1 with TRBJ1-1, with 8 bases fitting TRBD1. The CDR3 sequence is 12 residues long. V dropped 8 bases and J dropped 1; count of bases not matched to a gene: 3. Germline CDR1 and CDR2: SQVTM and ANQGSEA. CDR3 in DNA: TGCAGCATGACAGGGGAGAACACTGAAGCTTTCTTT. It is translated as CSMTGENTEAFF.

This clonotype was detected ten times or more. J is TRBJ2-5 and V is TRBV7-2, with 8 bases aligning to TRBD2. Germline V gives CDR1 SGHTA, CDR2 FQGNSA. Trimming took 1 base from V and 5 from J; bases not matched to a gene: 6. The CDR3 totals 15 residues. CDR3 nucleotides: TGTGCCAGCAGCTTAGTGATTAGCGGGGTGGAGACCCAGTACTTC. Its protein is CASSLVISGVETQYF.

In this sample, this clonotype turned up many times. At one boundary the junction diverges from the germline segment, which might be a read error. The chain couples TRBV7-7 to TRBJ2-7; TRBD1 agrees at 8 bases. The CDR3 is 13 amino acids. Germline V gene lookup returns CDR1 SSHAT and CDR2 FNYEAQ (reference sequence). The CDR3 reads CASSFGQGYEQYF. CDR3 DNA sequence: TGTGCTAGCAGCTTTGGACAGGGATACGAGCAGTACTTC.

This clonotype was counted ten times or more. The chain uses TRBV14 and TRBJ2-3, with 7 bases that match TRBD1. After removal of 0 bases from V and 9 bases from J, the junction contained 12 bases not matched to a gene. This CDR3 region has 16 residues. Germline V gene data show CDR1 as SGHDN and CDR2 as FVKESK. The CDR3 spells CASSQEGGRRFKTQYF. CDR3 coding DNA: TGTGCCAGCAGCCAAGAAGGGGGCCGCAGGTTCAAGACGCAGTATTTT.

This clonotype was observed at least ten times. The chain uses TRBV15 and TRBJ1-4; maybe TRBD1 (5 bases). V lost 3 bases and J lost 5, with 13 bases in between. Looked up from germline, CDR1 is LNHNV and CDR2 is YYDKDF (reference sequence). CDR3 size: 15 residues. The CDR3 region is CATSSDRQSNEKLFF. In nucleotides, the CDR3 is TGTGCCACCAGCAGCGACCGACAGTCGAATGAAAAACTGTTTTTT. The complete variable domain, with remaining parts taken from reference TRBV15 and TRBJ1-4, reads DAMVIQNPRYQVTQFGKPVTLSCSQTLNHNVMYWYQQKSSQAPKLLFHYYDKDFNNEADTPDNFQSRRPNTSFCFLDIRSPGLGDTAMYLCATSSDRQSNEKLFFGSGTQLSVL.

This clonotype has at least ten counts. The rearrangement uses TRBV7-8 and TRBJ1-5; 8 nucleotides agree with TRBD1. Germline V lookup: CDR1 SGHVS, CDR2 FQNEAQ. V dropped 5 bases and J dropped 3; count of bases not matched to a gene: 9. The CDR3 sequence is 16 residues long. CDR3 protein: CASSPGTGQDNQPQHF. In nucleotides, the CDR3 is TGTGCCAGCAGCCCTGGCACGGGACAGGACAATCAGCCCCAGCATTTT.

The chain is built from TRBV6-1 and TRBJ2-7; maybe TRBD1 (5 bases). Trimming took off 7 bases at V and 4 bases at J, with 17 bases between the two ends. The V gene's germline CDR1 is MNHNS and CDR2 SASEGT. The CDR3 runs to 14 residues. The CDR3 DNA follows: TGTGCCAGCAACCAAGGGGATAGCCTTTACGAGCAGTACGTC. Amino acids: CASNQGDSLYEQYV.

This clonotype has ten or more counts. This chain links TRBV12-3 or TRBV12-4 with TRBJ2-2, with TRBD2 identical over 8 bases. The junction had 11 bases not matched to a gene; V was cut back by 6 bases and J by 2 bases. The CDR3 has 17 residues. The CDR3 DNA reads as TGTGCCAGCAGCCCCGGCTGGGCGGGGGGCAACACCGGGGAGCTGTTTTTT. It is translated as CASSPGWAGGNTGELFF.